Here is one T cell receptor beta chain with its context. The sample belongs to a study of cytomegalovirus exposure and HLA in healthy donors. Vbeta (60) and Jbeta (13) primers were used in the PCR. TCRdb keeps only in-frame clones here, not all; method: immunoSEQ multiplex PCR. Altogether fewer than 200,000 clones are present, roughly 80% being singletons, with the ten largest covering approximately 8.7%. CDR1 and CDR2 (germline): SGHRS, YFSETQ. V was pared by 4 bases and J by 1 base, with 12 bases between. This CDR3 spans 16 amino acids. The genes are TRBV5-1 and TRBJ2-6; TRBD2 is a possible D gene (6 bases). The specimen sequenced was PBMCs. The TCR sequence derives from a man aged 18 to 29 in good health and CMV-seropositive. Written as DNA, the CDR3 is TGCGCCAGCAGCCTGGAGGGGTGGTCTGGGGCCAACGTCCTGACTTTC. It specifies CASSLEGWSGANVLTF.